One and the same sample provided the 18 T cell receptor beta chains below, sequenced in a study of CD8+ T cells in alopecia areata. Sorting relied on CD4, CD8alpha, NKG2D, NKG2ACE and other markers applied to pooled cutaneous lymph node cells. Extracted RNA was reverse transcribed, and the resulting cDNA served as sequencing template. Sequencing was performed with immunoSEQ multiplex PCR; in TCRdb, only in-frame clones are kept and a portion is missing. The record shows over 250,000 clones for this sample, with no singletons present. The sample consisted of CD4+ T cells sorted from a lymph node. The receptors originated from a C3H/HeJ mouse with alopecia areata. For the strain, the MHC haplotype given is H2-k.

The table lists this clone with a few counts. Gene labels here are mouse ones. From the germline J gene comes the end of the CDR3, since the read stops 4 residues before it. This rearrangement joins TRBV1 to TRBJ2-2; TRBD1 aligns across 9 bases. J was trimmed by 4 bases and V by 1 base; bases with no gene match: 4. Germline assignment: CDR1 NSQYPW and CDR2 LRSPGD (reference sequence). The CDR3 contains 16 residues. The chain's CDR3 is CTCSAVQGAGTGQLYF. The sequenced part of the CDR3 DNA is TGCACCTGCAGTGCAGTACAGGGGGCTGGCACCGGG.

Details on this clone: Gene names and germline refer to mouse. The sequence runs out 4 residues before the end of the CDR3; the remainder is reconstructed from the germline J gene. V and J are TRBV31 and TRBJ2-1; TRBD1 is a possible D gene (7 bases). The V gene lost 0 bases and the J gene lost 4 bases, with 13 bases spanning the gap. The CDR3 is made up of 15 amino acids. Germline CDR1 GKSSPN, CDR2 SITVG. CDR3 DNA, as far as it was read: TGTGCCTGGAGTCTCCAGGGGGGAGGGTATGCT. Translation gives CAWSLQGGGYA. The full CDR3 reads CAWSLQGGGYAEQFF.

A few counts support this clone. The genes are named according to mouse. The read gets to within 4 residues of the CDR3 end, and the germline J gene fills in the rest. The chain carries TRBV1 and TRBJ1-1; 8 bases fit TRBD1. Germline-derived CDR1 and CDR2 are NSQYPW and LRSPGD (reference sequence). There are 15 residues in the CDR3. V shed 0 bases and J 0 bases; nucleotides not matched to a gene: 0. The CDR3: CTCSAEQGANTEVFF. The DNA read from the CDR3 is TGCACCTGCAGTGCAGAACAGGGGGCAAACACA.

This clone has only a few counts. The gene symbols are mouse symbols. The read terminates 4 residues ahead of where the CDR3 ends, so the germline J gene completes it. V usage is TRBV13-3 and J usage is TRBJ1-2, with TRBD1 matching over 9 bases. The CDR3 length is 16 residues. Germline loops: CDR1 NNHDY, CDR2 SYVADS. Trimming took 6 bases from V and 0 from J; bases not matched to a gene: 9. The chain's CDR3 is CASKPGTGRANSDYTF. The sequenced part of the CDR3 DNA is TGTGCCAGCAAGCCCGGGACAGGGCGTGCAAACTCC.

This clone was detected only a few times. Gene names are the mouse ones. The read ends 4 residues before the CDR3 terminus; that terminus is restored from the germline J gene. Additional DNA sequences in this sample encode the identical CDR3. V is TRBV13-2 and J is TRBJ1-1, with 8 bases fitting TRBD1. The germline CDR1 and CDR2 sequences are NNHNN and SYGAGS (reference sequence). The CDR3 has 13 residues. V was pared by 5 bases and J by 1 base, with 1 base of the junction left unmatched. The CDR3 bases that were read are TGTGCCAGCGGGGGGACAGGAAACACA. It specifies CASGGTGNT. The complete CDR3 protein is CASGGTGNTEVFF.

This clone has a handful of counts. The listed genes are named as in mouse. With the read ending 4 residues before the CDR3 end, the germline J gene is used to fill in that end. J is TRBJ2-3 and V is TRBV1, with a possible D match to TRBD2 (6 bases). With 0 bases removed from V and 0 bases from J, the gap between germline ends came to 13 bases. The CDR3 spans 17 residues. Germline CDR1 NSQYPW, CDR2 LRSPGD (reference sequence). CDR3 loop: CTCSADGWGYSAETLYF. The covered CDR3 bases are TGCACCTGCAGTGCAGATGGGTGGGGGTATAGTGCAGAA.

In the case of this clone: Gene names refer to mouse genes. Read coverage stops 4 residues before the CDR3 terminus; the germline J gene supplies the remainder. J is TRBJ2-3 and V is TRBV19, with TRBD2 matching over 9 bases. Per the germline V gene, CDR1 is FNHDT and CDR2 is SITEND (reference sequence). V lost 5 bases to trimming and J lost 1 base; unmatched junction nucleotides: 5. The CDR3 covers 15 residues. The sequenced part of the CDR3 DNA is TGTGCCAGCAGACTCCGGGACTGGGGTGCAGAA. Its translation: CASRLRDWGAE. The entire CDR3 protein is CASRLRDWGAETLYF.

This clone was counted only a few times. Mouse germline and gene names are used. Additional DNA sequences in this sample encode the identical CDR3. The part of the CDR3 DNA that was read is TGTGCTAGCAGTAGAGATCTAGGGGGATATGCT. This translates into CASSRDLGGYA. The entire CDR3 is CASSRDLGGYAEQFF. The V and J genes are TRBV17 and TRBJ2-1, with a possible D match to TRBD1 (6 bases). The CDR3 is cut off 4 residues early in the read; its end comes from the germline J gene. The V gene lost 0 bases and the J gene lost 4 bases, with 10 bases spanning the gap. The CDR3 covers 15 residues. Looked up from germline, CDR1 is MNHDT and CDR2 is YYDKIL.

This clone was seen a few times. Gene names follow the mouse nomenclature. CDR3 DNA (partial): TGTGCCAGCAGTGGCGACAGATCTAACTATGCT. Protein product: CASSGDRSNYA. The entire CDR3 sequence reads CASSGDRSNYAEQFF. The chain carries TRBV13-1 and TRBJ2-1, with a possible D match to TRBD1 (5 bases). The read comes to an end 4 residues before the CDR3 does, leaving the germline J gene to fill in the end. V lost 3 bases, J lost 0 bases, and 10 bases lay in between. This CDR3 contains 15 residues. Germline lookup yields CDR1 NSHNY and CDR2 SYGAGN.

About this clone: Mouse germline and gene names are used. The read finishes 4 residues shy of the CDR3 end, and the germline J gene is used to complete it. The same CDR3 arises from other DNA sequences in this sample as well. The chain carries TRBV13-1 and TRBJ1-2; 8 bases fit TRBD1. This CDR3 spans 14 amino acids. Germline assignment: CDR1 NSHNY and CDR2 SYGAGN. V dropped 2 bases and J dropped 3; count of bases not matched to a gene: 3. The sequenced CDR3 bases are TGTGCCAGCAGTGAACAGGGGGGGGACTCC. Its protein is CASSEQGGDS. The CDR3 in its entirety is CASSEQGGDSDYTF.

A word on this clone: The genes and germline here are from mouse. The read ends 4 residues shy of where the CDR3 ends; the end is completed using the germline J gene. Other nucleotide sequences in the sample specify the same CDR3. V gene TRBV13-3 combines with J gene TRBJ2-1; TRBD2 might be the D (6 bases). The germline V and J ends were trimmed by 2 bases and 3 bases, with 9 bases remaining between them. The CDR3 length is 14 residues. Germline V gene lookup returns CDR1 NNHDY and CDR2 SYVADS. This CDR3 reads CASSEGGGYAEQFF. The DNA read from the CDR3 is TGTGCCAGCAGTGAGGGGGGTGGCTATGCT.

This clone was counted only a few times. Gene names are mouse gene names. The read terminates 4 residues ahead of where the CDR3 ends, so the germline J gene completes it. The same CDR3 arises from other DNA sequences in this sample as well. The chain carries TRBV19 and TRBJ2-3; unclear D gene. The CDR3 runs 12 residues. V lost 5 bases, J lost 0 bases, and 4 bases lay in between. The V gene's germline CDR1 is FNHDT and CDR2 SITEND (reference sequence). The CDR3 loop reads CASSPSAETLYF. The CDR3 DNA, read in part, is TGTGCCAGCAGCCCAAGTGCAGAA.

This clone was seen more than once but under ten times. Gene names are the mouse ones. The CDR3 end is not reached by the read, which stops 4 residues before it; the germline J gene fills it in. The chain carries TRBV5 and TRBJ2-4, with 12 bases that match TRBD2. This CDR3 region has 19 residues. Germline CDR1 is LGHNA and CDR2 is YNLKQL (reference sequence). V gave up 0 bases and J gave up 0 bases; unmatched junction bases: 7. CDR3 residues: CASSQEPTGTGGSQNTLYF. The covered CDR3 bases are TGTGCCAGCAGCCAAGAACCAACCGGGACTGGGGGGAGTCAAAAC.

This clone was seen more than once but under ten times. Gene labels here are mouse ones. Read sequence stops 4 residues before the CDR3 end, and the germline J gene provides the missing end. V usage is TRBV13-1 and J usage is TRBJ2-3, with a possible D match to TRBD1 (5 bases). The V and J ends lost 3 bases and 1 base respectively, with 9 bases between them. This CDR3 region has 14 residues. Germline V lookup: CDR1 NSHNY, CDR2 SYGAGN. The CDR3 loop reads CASSGQSGAETLYF. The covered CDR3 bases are TGTGCCAGCAGTGGACAGTCTGGTGCAGAA.

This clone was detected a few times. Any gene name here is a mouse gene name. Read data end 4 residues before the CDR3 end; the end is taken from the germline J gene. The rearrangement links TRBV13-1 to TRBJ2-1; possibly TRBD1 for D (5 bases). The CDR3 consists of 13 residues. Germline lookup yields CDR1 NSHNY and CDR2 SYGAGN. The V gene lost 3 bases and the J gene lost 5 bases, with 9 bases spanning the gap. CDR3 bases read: TGTGCCAGCAGTGTGGCAGGGAATGCT. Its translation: CASSVAGNA. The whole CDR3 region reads CASSVAGNAEQFF.

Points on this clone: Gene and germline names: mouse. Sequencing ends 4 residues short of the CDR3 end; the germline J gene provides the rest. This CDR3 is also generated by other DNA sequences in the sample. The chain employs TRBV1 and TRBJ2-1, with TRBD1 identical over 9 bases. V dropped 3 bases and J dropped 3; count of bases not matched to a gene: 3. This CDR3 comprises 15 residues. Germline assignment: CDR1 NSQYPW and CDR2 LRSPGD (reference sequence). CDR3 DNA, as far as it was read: TGCACCTGCAGTGCCGGGACAGGGTTCTATGCT. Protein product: CTCSAGTGFYA. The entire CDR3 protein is CTCSAGTGFYAEQFF.

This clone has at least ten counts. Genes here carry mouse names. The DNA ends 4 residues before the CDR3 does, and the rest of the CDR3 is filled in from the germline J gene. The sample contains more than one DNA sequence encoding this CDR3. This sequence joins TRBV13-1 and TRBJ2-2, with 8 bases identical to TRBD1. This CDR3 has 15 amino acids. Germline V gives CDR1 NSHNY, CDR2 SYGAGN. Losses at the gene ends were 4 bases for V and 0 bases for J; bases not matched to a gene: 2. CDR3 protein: CASSLGQANTGQLYF. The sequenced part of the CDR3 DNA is TGTGCCAGCAGTTTGGGACAGGCAAACACCGGG.

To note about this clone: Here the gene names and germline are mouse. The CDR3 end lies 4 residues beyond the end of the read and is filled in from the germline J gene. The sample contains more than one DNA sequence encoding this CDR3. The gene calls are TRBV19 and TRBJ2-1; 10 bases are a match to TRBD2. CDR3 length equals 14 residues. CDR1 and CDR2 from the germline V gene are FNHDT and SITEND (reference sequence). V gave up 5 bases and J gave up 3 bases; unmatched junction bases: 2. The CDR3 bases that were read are TGTGCCAGCAGCCGGACTGGGGGCTATGCT. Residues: CASSRTGGYA. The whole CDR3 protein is CASSRTGGYAEQFF.